This TCR beta chain was obtained from a study of PD-L1 blockade in urothelial cancer. Comment on this clone: Its antigen is undetermined.

Germline V gene data show CDR1 as MNHNS and CDR2 as SASEGT. J was trimmed by 2 bases and V by 5 bases; bases with no gene match: 6. The CDR3 totals 15 residues. General study findings and limits: Lower pretreatment blood TCR clonality, under the median, predicted better survival, researchers reported.

Data came from immunoSEQ multiplex PCR; TCRdb stores just in-frame clones and leaves some out. This sample carries about 45,000 clones, roughly four fifths of them seen once, and the ten largest clones take less than 15%. Time point meaning: peripheral blood 6 weeks after treatment start. The chain has TRBV6-1 and TRBJ2-3, with TRBD1 identical over 8 bases. The sample in question was PBMCs, obtained around atezolizumab (anti-PD-L1) treatment. The TCR originated in a man in his 60s with urothelial cancer. CDR3 coding DNA: TGTGCCAGCAGTCCACGGACAGGGACCACAGATACGCAGTATTTT. Translating gives CASSPRTGTTDTQYF.